The next 18 T cell receptor beta chains were all read from a single sample in a study of blood T cell repertoires in COVID-19. Profiled with immunoSEQ multiplex PCR; TCRdb holds only in-frame clones, not every one. This sample yields roughly 220,000 clones, of which less than 90% are seen a single time; about 6.6% belongs to the top ten. The sequencing input was PBMCs or T cells enriched from blood (not recorded which). The receptor set was obtained from a woman aged 35 to 49 who had recovered from COVID-19.

CDR3 residues: CASSQAVSNQPQHF. The CDR3 coding sequence is TGCGCCAGCAGCCAAGCAGTGAGCAATCAGCCCCAGCATTTT. The chain is built from TRBV4-3 and TRBJ1-5; the D is unclear. V lost 1 base to trimming and J lost 1 base, with 5 bases between them. The CDR3 is 14 amino acids. Germline CDR1 and CDR2: LGHNA and YSLEER.

The rearrangement uses TRBV14 and TRBJ2-6; no definite D call. The CDR3 has 15 amino acids. Germline V CDR1 and CDR2: SGHDN, FVKESK. V dropped 4 bases and J dropped 8 bases, with 15 bases sitting between them. CDR3 in amino acids: CASSPYFRETNVLTF. As DNA, the CDR3 is TGTGCCAGCAGCCCCTACTTCCGAGAAACCAACGTCCTGACTTTC.

This clone occurred a few times. In DNA form, the CDR3 reads TGTGCCAGCAGCGATCGGGACAGTGCGGGCTACACCTTC. Its translation: CASSDRDSAGYTF. The rearrangement links TRBV6-5 to TRBJ1-2; 7 bases agree with TRBD1. Germline loops: CDR1 MNHEY, CDR2 SVGAGI. The CDR3 covers 13 residues. Trimming cost V 6 bases and J 8 bases; bases outside gene matches: 9.

The genes are TRBV19 and TRBJ1-2; 7 nucleotides match TRBD1. From germline, CDR1 is LNHDA and CDR2 SQIVND (reference sequence). J was trimmed by 7 bases and V by 3 bases; bases with no gene match: 5. This CDR3 region has 13 residues. CDR3 loop: CASSIRQGVGYTF. CDR3 DNA sequence: TGTGCCAGTAGTATCCGACAGGGAGTTGGCTACACCTTC.

The chain employs TRBV5-4 and TRBJ2-3, with TRBD1 matching 7 bases. This CDR3 has 14 residues. Germline V CDR1 and CDR2: SGHNT, YYREEE (reference sequence). The junction had 4 bases not matched to a gene; V was cut back by 5 bases and J by 1 base. The DNA for the CDR3 is TGTGCCAGCAGACCTGACAGGGGCACAGATACGCAGTATTTT. This encodes CASRPDRGTDTQYF.

The chain has TRBV19 and TRBJ2-3, with TRBD2 identical over 7 bases. This CDR3 is 14 amino acids long. CDR1 LNHDA and CDR2 SQIVND come from the germline V gene (reference sequence). With V trimmed by 9 bases and J by 0 bases, 6 bases remained unmatched. The CDR3 sequence is CASPASGSTDTQYF. The CDR3 coding sequence is TGTGCCAGCCCGGCTAGCGGCAGCACAGATACGCAGTATTTT.

This chain connects TRBV28 to TRBJ1-3; D is perhaps TRBD1 (5 bases). The CDR3 covers 17 residues. Trimming removed 4 bases from V and 0 bases from J, with 16 bases in between. CDR1 is MDHEN, CDR2 SYDVKM, per germline. The DNA of the CDR3 is TGTGCCAGCAGTTGGGGCCGGGACTCACGCTCTGGAAACACCATATATTTT. Protein product: CASSWGRDSRSGNTIYF.

V is TRBV19 and J is TRBJ2-5, with 7 bases lining up with TRBD1. The CDR3 loop spans 13 amino acids. V lost 5 bases to trimming and J lost 5 bases; unmatched junction nucleotides: 5. CDR1 is LNHDA and CDR2 is SQIVND in the germline V gene (reference sequence). CDR3 sequence: CASSQGVEETQYF. As DNA, the CDR3 is TGTGCCAGTAGTCAGGGGGTGGAGGAGACCCAGTACTTC. The full variable domain, with the rest looked up from reference TRBV19 and TRBJ2-5, is DGGITQSPKYLFRKEGQNVTLSCEQNLNHDAMYWYRQDPGQGLRLIYYSQIVNDFQKGDIAEGYSVSREKKESFPLTVTSAQKNPTAFYLCASSQGVEETQYFGPGTRLLVL.

This clone was counted a single time. V usage is TRBV3-1 (or the pseudogene TRBV3-2) and J usage is TRBJ2-1; 10 nucleotides agree with TRBD2. V was clipped by 3 bases and J by 7 bases; unmatched bases: 6. This CDR3 comprises 15 residues. From germline, CDR1 is LGHDT and CDR2 YNNKEL (reference sequence). The CDR3 sequence is CASSHTSGNVNEQFF. The CDR3 DNA reads TGTGCCAGCAGCCATACTAGCGGGAATGTGAATGAGCAGTTCTTC.

The chain recombines TRBV6-2 or TRBV6-3 with TRBJ2-7; 11 bases fit TRBD2. CDR3 length: 16 residues. The V segment lost 3 bases and the J segment 3 bases; nucleotides outside the gene matches: 7. Germline V gene sequence: CDR1 MNHEY, CDR2 SVGEGT. The chain's CDR3 is CASSYGTSGQFYEQYV. CDR3 coding DNA: TGTGCCAGCAGTTATGGGACTAGCGGTCAATTCTACGAGCAGTACGTC.

The chain joins TRBV9 to TRBJ1-2, with 7 bases matching TRBD1. The CDR3 has 12 residues. Germline V gene lookup returns CDR1 SGDLS and CDR2 YYNGEE. J was trimmed by 5 bases and V by 3 bases; bases with no gene match: 1. The CDR3 coding sequence is TGTGCCAGCAGCGGACAGGGTTATGGCTACACCTTC. Encoded protein: CASSGQGYGYTF. Filled out from reference TRBV9 and TRBJ1-2, the complete variable domain reads DSGVTQTPKHLITATGQRVTLRCSPRSGDLSVYWYQQSLDQGLQFLIQYYNGEERAKGNILERFSAQQFPDLHSELNLSSLELGDSALYFCASSGQGYGYTFGSGTRLTVV.

This chain links TRBV28 with TRBJ1-2, with TRBD1 identical over 10 bases. The CDR3 loop spans 17 amino acids. Germline CDR1 reads MDHEN; CDR2 reads SYDVKM. Unmatched junction bases numbered 16, after V lost 5 bases and J lost 7 bases. The CDR3 is CASSLGTGAYRSSGYTF. The CDR3 DNA reads TGTGCCAGCAGTCTCGGGACAGGGGCCTATCGCTCTTCTGGCTACACCTTC.

The chain links TRBV27 to TRBJ2-3; possible D gene TRBD2, 6 bases. The V end lost 4 bases, the J end lost 0 bases, and 20 bases lay between the germline ends. This CDR3 contains 18 residues. CDR1 and CDR2 from the germline V gene are MNHEY and SMNVEV (reference sequence). The CDR3 bases are TGTGCCAGCAGTTCCCTCCGAATCGTAGCGGTGAGCACAGATACGCAGTATTTT. Amino acids: CASSSLRIVAVSTDTQYF.

The gene calls are TRBV28 and TRBJ2-1, with a tentative D call TRBD1 (6 bases). Trimming left V 4 bases short and J 0 bases short, with 13 bases between. This CDR3 is built from 16 residues. Germline CDR1 is MDHEN and CDR2 is SYDVKM. The CDR3 bases are TGTGCCAGCAGTTCCAGGGGACCCAGCTCCTACAATGAGCAGTTCTTC. Amino acid sequence: CASSSRGPSSYNEQFF.

The chain recombines TRBV2 with TRBJ2-2; D possibly corresponds to TRBD2 (5 bases). The germline CDR1 and CDR2 sequences are SNHLY and FYNNEI. This CDR3 comprises 13 residues. With 6 bases removed from V and 6 bases from J, the gap between germline ends came to 11 bases. CDR3 bases: TGTGCCAGCAGACGGGAAAATGCCGGGGAGCTGTTTTTT. Its translation is CASRRENAGELFF.

This chain connects TRBV5-1 to TRBJ1-1; TRBD1 aligns across 8 bases. This CDR3 comprises 13 residues. In germline, CDR1 is SGHRS, CDR2 YFSETQ. Trimming cost V 3 bases and J 6 bases; bases outside gene matches: 4. CDR3 bases: TGCGCCAGCAGCTCCGGACAGGGCGCTGAAGCTTTCTTT. Its translation is CASSSGQGAEAFF.

The chain uses TRBV11-2 and TRBJ2-1; TRBD2 is a possible D gene (6 bases). CDR1 SGHAT and CDR2 FQNNGV come from the germline V gene. Trimming left V 5 bases short and J 2 bases short, with 16 bases between. The CDR3 is 16 residues long. CDR3 protein: CASSQILAGTYNEQFF. As DNA, the CDR3 is TGTGCCAGCAGCCAGATCTTGGCGGGGACCTACAATGAGCAGTTCTTC.

V usage is TRBV7-9 and J usage is TRBJ2-5; 12 bases line up with TRBD2. J lost 7 bases, V lost 10 bases, and 7 bases had no gene match. CDR1 SEHNR and CDR2 FQNEAQ come from the germline V gene (reference sequence). The CDR3 runs to 13 residues. CDR3 in amino acids: CANQLLAGGTQYF. The CDR3 bases are TGTGCCAACCAGCTACTAGCGGGAGGGACCCAGTACTTC.